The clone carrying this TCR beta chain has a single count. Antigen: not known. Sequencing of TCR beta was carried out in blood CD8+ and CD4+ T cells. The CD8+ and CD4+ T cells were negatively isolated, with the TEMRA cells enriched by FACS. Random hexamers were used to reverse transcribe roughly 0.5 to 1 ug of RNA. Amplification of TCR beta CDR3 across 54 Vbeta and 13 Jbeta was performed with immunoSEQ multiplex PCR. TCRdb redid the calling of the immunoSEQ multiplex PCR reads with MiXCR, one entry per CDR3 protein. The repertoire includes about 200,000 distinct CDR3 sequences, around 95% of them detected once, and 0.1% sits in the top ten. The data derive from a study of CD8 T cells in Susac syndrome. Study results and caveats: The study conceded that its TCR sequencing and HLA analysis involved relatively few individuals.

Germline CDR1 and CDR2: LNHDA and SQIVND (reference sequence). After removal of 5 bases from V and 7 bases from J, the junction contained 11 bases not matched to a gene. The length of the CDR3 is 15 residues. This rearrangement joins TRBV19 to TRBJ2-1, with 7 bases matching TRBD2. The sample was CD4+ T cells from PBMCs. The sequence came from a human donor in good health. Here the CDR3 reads CASSQQGASGNEQFF. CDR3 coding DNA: TGTGCCAGTAGTCAACAAGGGGCTAGCGGAAATGAGCAGTTCTTC.